Described below is a single TCR beta chain sequence and its context. Its antigen remains unknown. Trimming shortened V by 0 bases and J by 4 bases, and 11 bases separated the two germline ends. CDR3 length: 14 residues. From germline, CDR1 is DFQATT and CDR2 SNEGSKA (reference sequence). Attached unique molecular identifiers marked individual cDNA molecules. Using its own MiXCR run on the 5' RACE reads, TCRdb lists one record per CDR3 protein. The sample has tens of thousands of distinct CDR3 sequences; roughly 5% are singletons. This sample is drawn from a study of early T cells in non-severe SARS-CoV-2 infection. Study overall: With bulk RNA from unsorted whole blood as input, sequencing yielded unpaired chains. Study-level results: Using VDJdb, the matching emphasized anti-spike CD8 responses while missing private and CD4 specificities.

V and J are TRBV20-1 and TRBJ2-3, with D perhaps TRBD1 (6 bases). The input for sequencing was whole blood, taken at baseline. This receptor was taken from an adult who was a healthcare worker with PCR-confirmed SARS-CoV-2 infection or an uninfected control (not recorded which). The CDR3 DNA sequence: TGCAGTGCTAGAGAAGATGGGGGCGCAGATACGCAGTATTTT. It codes for CSAREDGGADTQYF.